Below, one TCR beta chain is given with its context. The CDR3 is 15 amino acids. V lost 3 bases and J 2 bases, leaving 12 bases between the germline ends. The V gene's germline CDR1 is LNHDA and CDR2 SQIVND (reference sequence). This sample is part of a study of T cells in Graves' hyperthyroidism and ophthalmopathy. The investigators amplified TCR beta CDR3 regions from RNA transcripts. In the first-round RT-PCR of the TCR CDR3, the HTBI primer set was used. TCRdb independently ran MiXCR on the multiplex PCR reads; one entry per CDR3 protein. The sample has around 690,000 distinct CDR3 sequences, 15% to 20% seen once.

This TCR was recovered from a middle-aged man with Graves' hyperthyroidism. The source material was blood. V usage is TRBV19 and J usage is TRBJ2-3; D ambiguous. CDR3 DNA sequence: TGTGCCAGTAGTATGGTTTTGAGTCACACAGATACGCAGTATTTT. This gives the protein CASSMVLSHTDTQYF. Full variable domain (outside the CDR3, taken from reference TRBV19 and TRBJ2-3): DGGITQSPKYLFRKEGQNVTLSCEQNLNHDAMYWYRQDPGQGLRLIYYSQIVNDFQKGDIAEGYSVSREKKESFPLTVTSAQKNPTAFYLCASSMVLSHTDTQYFGPGTRLTVL.